These 6 T cell receptor beta chains were sequenced from one sample in a study of spatial heterogeneity in lung cancer. TCRdb redid the calling of the 5' RACE reads with MiXCR, one entry per CDR3 protein. This sample carries 11,000 to 15,000 distinct CDR3 sequences, about a tenth of them seen once, and the ten largest clones take about 27%. Described time point: sample taken at primary tumor resection. The study sequenced unsorted whole RNA from tumor, nontumor lung or frozen PBMC. Sequencing was performed on PBMCs, taken at surgery. The receptors come from a male donor with early-stage non-small cell lung cancer.

By frequency in the sample, this clonotype is medium-sized (0.01 to 0.1%). Lacking the conserved final phenylalanine or tryptophan, this CDR3 likely reflects a read error. This rearrangement joins TRBV20-1 to TRBJ1-3; the match to TRBD1 covers 7 bases. CDR3 length equals 15 residues. The V segment lost 3 bases and the J segment 3 bases; nucleotides outside the gene matches: 8. Germline V CDR1 and CDR2: DFQATT, SNEGSKA (reference sequence). The DNA for the CDR3 is TGCAGTGCTAGGCCGACAGGGATCGTTGGAAACACCATATATCTT. Amino acid sequence: CSARPTGIVGNTIYL.

This clonotype counts as medium-sized. The genes are TRBV30 and TRBJ2-5; TRBD2 aligns across 7 bases. V gave up 4 bases and J gave up 4 bases; unmatched junction bases: 12. The germline V gene encodes CDR1 GTSNPN and CDR2 SVGIG (reference sequence). The CDR3 totals 15 residues. The CDR3 DNA is TGTGCCTGGAACCGATTAGCGGGCCTAGCAGAGACCCAGTACTTC. This sequence encodes CAWNRLAGLAETQYF.

This clonotype was counted ten times or more. The CDR3 spells CARNRANQPQHF. CDR3 sequence (DNA): TGTGCCCGTAACAGGGCCAATCAGCCCCAGCATTTT. V is TRBV28 and J is TRBJ1-5, with a tentative D call TRBD1 (6 bases). Per the germline V gene, CDR1 is MDHEN and CDR2 is SYDVKM. Trimming removed 11 bases at V and 3 bases at J, with 11 bases between. The CDR3 is 12 amino acids. Combining the CDR3 with reference TRBV28 and TRBJ1-5 gives the whole variable domain DVKVTQSSRYLVKRTGEKVFLECVQDMDHENMFWYRQDPGLGLRLIYFSYDVKMKEKGDIPEGYSVSREKKERFSLILESASTNQTSMYLCARNRANQPQHFGDGTRLSIL.

Many counts were recorded for this clonotype. This rearrangement joins TRBV5-6 to TRBJ2-5, with 10 bases matching TRBD2. Germline V gene lookup returns CDR1 SGHDT and CDR2 YYEEEE. The CDR3 is 15 amino acids. Trimming removed 3 bases from V and 5 bases from J; junction bases left unmatched: 7. Here the CDR3 reads CASSWGAGGPETQYF. The CDR3 DNA sequence: TGTGCCAGCAGCTGGGGAGCGGGAGGGCCGGAGACCCAGTACTTC.

This clonotype was detected only a few times. V and J are TRBV28 and TRBJ2-7; possibly TRBD1 for D (5 bases). The CDR3 runs 12 residues. Germline assignment: CDR1 MDHEN and CDR2 SYDVKM. Trimming left V 6 bases short and J 3 bases short, with 9 bases between. For the CDR3, the DNA is TGTGCCAGCAGGTCAGGGTTCTACGAGCAGTACTTC. Amino acid sequence: CASRSGFYEQYF.

This chain links TRBV23-1 with TRBJ2-3, with 7 bases fitting TRBD2. TRBV23-1 is treated as an ORF (open reading frame) with a function not yet certain. CDR3 length: 20 residues. Trimming at V came to 3 bases and at J to 0 bases, leaving 18 bases not matched to a gene. CDR3 nucleotide sequence: TGCGCCAGCAGTCAGTCGTGGGGGTGCCGAGCGGGGCCGAGCACAGATACGCAGTATTTT. It translates to CASSQSWGCRAGPSTDTQYF.